A selection of T cell receptor beta chains follows, all from one sample in a study of T-cell reconstitution after alpha-beta-depleted transplantation in children. TCRdb re-analysed the PCR reads in MiXCR, keeping a single row per CDR3 protein. Of approximately 980,000 distinct CDR3 sequences listed, about 29% are singletons. The sequenced sample was PBMCs, mostly from graft donor cells, obtained 360 days after TCRalphabeta/CD19-depleted stem cell transplant. Receptors were obtained from a boy in the first two years of life who had a stem cell transplant for SCID, so the T cells may come from the graft donor. The CDR3 runs from the conserved cysteine through the conserved F or W. Fields, in order: clone size, D gene, V gene, CDR3 length, J gene, CDR3 protein, CDR3 DNA. D genes are given only for firm matches. Clone size is given for some rows only: seen once, a few or many times, or a class if the clone is expanded.

abundance: few
d_gene: NA
v_gene: TRBV7-6
len: 13
j_gene: TRBJ2-7
CDR3aa: CASSLARAYEQYF
CDR3nt: TGTGCCAGCAGCTTAGCGAGGGCCTACGAGCAGTACTTC

abundance: NA
d_gene: NA
v_gene: TRBV10-3
len: 14
j_gene: TRBJ2-3
CDR3aa: CAILRGTSTDTQYF
CDR3nt: TGTGCCATCCTTCGCGGAACTAGCACAGATACGCAGTATTTT

abundance: NA
d_gene: NA
v_gene: TRBV20-1
len: 12
j_gene: TRBJ2-5
CDR3aa: CSARRRGETQYF
CDR3nt: TGCAGTGCTAGGCGCAGGGGAGAGACCCAGTACTTC

abundance: NA
d_gene: TRBD1
v_gene: TRBV7-9
len: 14
j_gene: TRBJ2-5
CDR3aa: CASRNRGSQETQYF
CDR3nt: TGTGCCAGCCGAAACAGGGGTAGCCAAGAGACCCAGTACTTC

abundance: NA
d_gene: NA
v_gene: TRBV4-2
len: 14
j_gene: TRBJ2-7
CDR3aa: CASSQVTEVYEQYF
CDR3nt: TGTGCCAGCAGCCAAGTTACGGAGGTCTACGAGCAGTACTTC

abundance: few
d_gene: NA
v_gene: TRBV29-1
len: 8
j_gene: TRBJ1-1
CDR3aa: CSVDQAFF
CDR3nt: TGCAGCGTTGACCAAGCTTTCTTT

abundance: few
d_gene: TRBD1
v_gene: TRBV20-1
len: 13
j_gene: TRBJ1-1
CDR3aa: CSARAYRGTEAFF
CDR3nt: TGCAGTGCTAGAGCCTACAGGGGGACTGAAGCTTTCTTT

abundance: NA
d_gene: NA
v_gene: TRBV2
len: 13
j_gene: TRBJ1-2
CDR3aa: CASSVEGGYGYTF
CDR3nt: TGTGCCAGCAGTGTAGAGGGCGGCTATGGCTACACCTTC

abundance: NA
d_gene: TRBD1
v_gene: TRBV20-1
len: 14
j_gene: TRBJ2-1
CDR3aa: CSATGQGRSNEQFF
CDR3nt: TGCAGTGCTACGGGACAGGGGAGGTCAAATGAGCAGTTCTTC

abundance: NA
d_gene: TRBD2
v_gene: TRBV5-1
len: 16
j_gene: TRBJ2-7
CDR3aa: CASPIREGREGGEQYF
CDR3nt: TGCGCCAGCCCCATTCGGGAGGGCAGGGAGGGAGGGGAGCAGTACTTC

abundance: NA
d_gene: NA
v_gene: TRBV18
len: 13
j_gene: TRBJ1-5
CDR3aa: CASSQARDQPQHF
CDR3nt: TGTGCCAGCTCGCAGGCGAGAGATCAGCCCCAGCATTTT

abundance: few
d_gene: NA
v_gene: TRBV4-3
len: 17
j_gene: TRBJ2-3
CDR3aa: CASSQFPGLTPTDTQYF
CDR3nt: TGCGCCAGCAGCCAATTCCCGGGCCTCACTCCCACAGATACGCAGTATTTT

abundance: NA
d_gene: NA
v_gene: TRBV6-1
len: 14
j_gene: TRBJ1-5
CDR3aa: CASSEQGESQPQHF
CDR3nt: TGTGCCAGCAGTGAACAGGGCGAAAGTCAGCCCCAGCATTTT

abundance: NA
d_gene: NA
v_gene: TRBV12-3/TRBV12-4
len: 12
j_gene: TRBJ2-3
CDR3aa: CASSLGHGTQYF
CDR3nt: TGTGCCAGCAGTTTAGGACATGGTACGCAGTATTTT

abundance: few
d_gene: NA
v_gene: TRBV20-1
len: 14
j_gene: TRBJ2-5
CDR3aa: CSASPKTVEETQYF
CDR3nt: TGCAGTGCTAGCCCAAAGACAGTAGAAGAGACCCAGTACTTC

abundance: NA
d_gene: NA
v_gene: TRBV12-3/TRBV12-4
len: 16
j_gene: TRBJ2-7
CDR3aa: CDSSRIHGVDAYEQYF
CDR3nt: TGTGACAGCAGTCGGATCCACGGGGTTGACGCCTACGAGCAGTACTTC

abundance: NA
d_gene: TRBD2
v_gene: TRBV5-1
len: 16
j_gene: TRBJ2-1
CDR3aa: CASSSGTSGSYNEQFF
CDR3nt: TGCGCCAGCAGCTCGGGGACTAGCGGCTCCTACAATGAGCAGTTCTTC

abundance: many
d_gene: NA
v_gene: TRBV5-1
len: 12
j_gene: TRBJ2-3
CDR3aa: CASMGQMDTQYF
CDR3nt: TGCGCCAGCATGGGCCAGATGGATACGCAGTATTTT

abundance: few
d_gene: TRBD2
v_gene: TRBV5-1
len: 15
j_gene: TRBJ2-7
CDR3aa: CASSFGLAGYYEQYF
CDR3nt: TGCGCCAGCAGCTTCGGACTAGCGGGGTACTACGAGCAGTACTTC

abundance: NA
d_gene: TRBD1
v_gene: TRBV5-1
len: 16
j_gene: TRBJ2-1
CDR3aa: CASSLRQGAARGEQFF
CDR3nt: TGCGCCAGCAGCTTGAGACAGGGGGCGGCCAGGGGTGAGCAGTTCTTC

abundance: NA
d_gene: NA
v_gene: TRBV6-5
len: 14
j_gene: TRBJ2-2
CDR3aa: CASSSSTATGELFF
CDR3nt: TGTGCCAGCAGTTCCTCCACAGCCACCGGGGAGCTGTTTTTT

abundance: NA
d_gene: TRBD2
v_gene: TRBV20-1
len: 14
j_gene: TRBJ2-3
CDR3aa: CSAREAGGQDTQYF
CDR3nt: TGCAGTGCTAGAGAGGCGGGGGGGCAAGATACGCAGTATTTT

abundance: few
d_gene: TRBD1
v_gene: TRBV12-3/TRBV12-4
len: 16
j_gene: TRBJ1-5
CDR3aa: CASTTGGGAFNQPQHF
CDR3nt: TGTGCCAGCACCACCGGAGGGGGCGCCTTTAATCAGCCCCAGCATTTT

abundance: once
d_gene: NA
v_gene: TRBV20-1
len: 13
j_gene: TRBJ1-5
CDR3aa: CSAGEASNQPQHF
CDR3nt: TGCAGTGCTGGGGAGGCTAGCAATCAGCCCCAGCATTTT

abundance: NA
d_gene: TRBD1
v_gene: TRBV29-1
len: 17
j_gene: TRBJ2-3
CDR3aa: CSVEDPGTVDTTDTQYF
CDR3nt: TGCAGCGTTGAAGATCCAGGGACAGTCGACACAACAGATACGCAGTATTTT

abundance: few
d_gene: NA
v_gene: TRBV7-2
len: 17
j_gene: TRBJ1-1
CDR3aa: CASSLVRGRLGFPEAFF
CDR3nt: TGTGCCAGCAGCTTAGTGCGGGGGAGGCTGGGGTTCCCTGAAGCTTTCTTT

abundance: NA
d_gene: NA
v_gene: TRBV11-3
len: 16
j_gene: TRBJ2-1
CDR3aa: CASSLDRDIVDNEQFF
CDR3nt: TGTGCCAGCAGCTTAGATCGGGACATTGTAGACAATGAGCAGTTCTTC

abundance: few
d_gene: NA
v_gene: TRBV12-3/TRBV12-4
len: 14
j_gene: TRBJ1-6
CDR3aa: CASSLAATESPLHF
CDR3nt: TGTGCCAGCAGTTTAGCTGCGACGGAATCACCCCTCCACTTT

abundance: NA
d_gene: NA
v_gene: TRBV9
len: 15
j_gene: TRBJ2-1
CDR3aa: CASSAGGQSYNEQFF
CDR3nt: TGTGCCAGCAGCGCCGGAGGGCAGTCCTACAATGAGCAGTTCTTC

abundance: NA
d_gene: NA
v_gene: TRBV20-1
len: 14
j_gene: TRBJ2-1
CDR3aa: CSGCEQISYNEQFF
CDR3nt: TGCAGTGGGTGCGAGCAGATCTCCTACAATGAGCAGTTCTTC

abundance: NA
d_gene: NA
v_gene: TRBV2
len: 19
j_gene: TRBJ2-7
CDR3aa: CASSERWNRRGEGHYEQYF
CDR3nt: TGTGCCAGCAGTGAGCGGTGGAACAGACGAGGGGAAGGTCACTACGAGCAGTACTTC

abundance: few
d_gene: TRBD1
v_gene: TRBV3-1
len: 15
j_gene: TRBJ2-7
CDR3aa: CASSHPGTGFGEQYF
CDR3nt: TGTGCCAGCAGCCACCCCGGGACAGGGTTTGGCGAGCAGTACTTC

abundance: NA
d_gene: NA
v_gene: TRBV12-3/TRBV12-4
len: 15
j_gene: TRBJ1-6
CDR3aa: CASSFRGPYNSPLHF
CDR3nt: TGTGCCAGCAGTTTCAGGGGCCCCTATAATTCACCCCTCCACTTT

abundance: NA
d_gene: NA
v_gene: TRBV5-1
len: 13
j_gene: TRBJ2-5
CDR3aa: CASRPGAKETQYF
CDR3nt: TGCGCCAGCAGACCGGGGGCCAAAGAGACCCAGTACTTC

abundance: NA
d_gene: TRBD1
v_gene: TRBV11-2
len: 16
j_gene: TRBJ1-2
CDR3aa: CASSFGGTGPNYGYTF
CDR3nt: TGTGCCAGCAGCTTTGGGGGGACAGGGCCAAACTATGGCTACACCTTC

abundance: few
d_gene: TRBD2
v_gene: TRBV4-1
len: 17
j_gene: TRBJ2-5
CDR3aa: CASSQERMASGGKTQYF
CDR3nt: TGCGCCAGCAGCCAAGAAAGGATGGCTAGCGGGGGGAAGACCCAGTACTTC

abundance: many
d_gene: NA
v_gene: TRBV3-1
len: 13
j_gene: TRBJ2-3
CDR3aa: CASSRGARDTQYF
CDR3nt: TGTGCCAGCAGCCGGGGGGCCCGGGATACGCAGTATTTT

abundance: NA
d_gene: TRBD2
v_gene: TRBV20-1
len: 15
j_gene: TRBJ2-3
CDR3aa: CSARVAGGLEDTQYF
CDR3nt: TGCAGTGCTAGAGTAGCGGGGGGGCTCGAAGATACGCAGTATTTT

abundance: NA
d_gene: TRBD2
v_gene: TRBV29-1
len: 16
j_gene: TRBJ2-5
CDR3aa: CSVGWRGGTSVETQYF
CDR3nt: TGCAGCGTTGGCTGGCGGGGCGGGACTAGCGTTGAGACCCAGTACTTC

abundance: NA
d_gene: TRBD1
v_gene: TRBV20-1
len: 15
j_gene: TRBJ1-5
CDR3aa: CSAPYRGDSNQPQHF
CDR3nt: TGCAGTGCTCCCTACAGGGGAGATAGCAATCAGCCCCAGCATTTT

abundance: NA
d_gene: NA
v_gene: TRBV6-1
len: 14
j_gene: TRBJ2-5
CDR3aa: CASSPRWALETQYF
CDR3nt: TGTGCCAGCAGTCCTCGGTGGGCATTAGAGACCCAGTACTTC

abundance: many
d_gene: NA
v_gene: TRBV12-3/TRBV12-4
len: 15
j_gene: TRBJ2-5
CDR3aa: CASTGIAKGQETQYF
CDR3nt: TGTGCCAGCACAGGGATTGCGAAGGGCCAAGAGACCCAGTACTTC

abundance: NA
d_gene: TRBD1
v_gene: TRBV2
len: 14
j_gene: TRBJ2-3
CDR3aa: CASRQGYSTDTQYF
CDR3nt: TGTGCCAGCAGACAGGGGTACAGCACAGATACGCAGTATTTT

abundance: NA
d_gene: NA
v_gene: TRBV28
len: 16
j_gene: TRBJ2-5
CDR3aa: CASSLKFWGRQETQYF
CDR3nt: TGTGCCAGCAGTTTAAAATTCTGGGGCAGACAAGAGACCCAGTACTTC

abundance: NA
d_gene: TRBD1
v_gene: TRBV11-2
len: 15
j_gene: TRBJ2-2
CDR3aa: CASSFRGQGSGELFF
CDR3nt: TGTGCCAGCAGCTTTAGAGGACAGGGGTCCGGGGAGCTGTTTTTT

abundance: NA
d_gene: NA
v_gene: TRBV5-5
len: 16
j_gene: TRBJ2-7
CDR3aa: CASSLGGGPLSYEQYF
CDR3nt: TGTGCCAGCAGCTTAGGAGGGGGGCCCCTCTCCTACGAGCAGTACTTC

abundance: once
d_gene: TRBD2
v_gene: TRBV2
len: 14
j_gene: TRBJ2-5
CDR3aa: CATVQALAIETQYF
CDR3nt: TGTGCCACCGTGCAAGCACTAGCGATCGAGACCCAGTACTTC

abundance: NA
d_gene: NA
v_gene: TRBV3-1
len: 15
j_gene: TRBJ2-5
CDR3aa: CASSQERALWETQYF
CDR3nt: TGTGCCAGCAGCCAAGAACGGGCCCTCTGGGAGACCCAGTACTTC

abundance: NA
d_gene: TRBD1
v_gene: TRBV7-3
len: 15
j_gene: TRBJ2-7
CDR3aa: CASSLNPDRAYEQYF
CDR3nt: TGTGCCAGCAGCTTAAACCCGGACAGGGCTTACGAGCAGTACTTC

abundance: NA
d_gene: TRBD1
v_gene: TRBV7-2
len: 15
j_gene: TRBJ2-3
CDR3aa: CASSYGTGNTDTQYF
CDR3nt: TGTGCCAGCAGTTACGGGACAGGGAACACAGATACGCAGTATTTT

abundance: few
d_gene: NA
v_gene: TRBV28
len: 18
j_gene: TRBJ2-6
CDR3aa: CASSFEWWGSTGANVLTF
CDR3nt: TGTGCCAGCAGCTTCGAATGGTGGGGAAGTACTGGGGCCAACGTCCTGACTTTC

abundance: NA
d_gene: NA
v_gene: TRBV5-1
len: 16
j_gene: TRBJ1-1
CDR3aa: CASSLITGTLNTEAFF
CDR3nt: TGCGCCAGCAGCCTAATAACCGGGACATTGAACACTGAAGCTTTCTTT

abundance: NA
d_gene: TRBD1
v_gene: TRBV29-1
len: 18
j_gene: TRBJ2-5
CDR3aa: CSVEDLFPWTGRGETQYF
CDR3nt: TGCAGCGTTGAAGATCTCTTCCCATGGACAGGGAGAGGAGAGACCCAGTACTTC